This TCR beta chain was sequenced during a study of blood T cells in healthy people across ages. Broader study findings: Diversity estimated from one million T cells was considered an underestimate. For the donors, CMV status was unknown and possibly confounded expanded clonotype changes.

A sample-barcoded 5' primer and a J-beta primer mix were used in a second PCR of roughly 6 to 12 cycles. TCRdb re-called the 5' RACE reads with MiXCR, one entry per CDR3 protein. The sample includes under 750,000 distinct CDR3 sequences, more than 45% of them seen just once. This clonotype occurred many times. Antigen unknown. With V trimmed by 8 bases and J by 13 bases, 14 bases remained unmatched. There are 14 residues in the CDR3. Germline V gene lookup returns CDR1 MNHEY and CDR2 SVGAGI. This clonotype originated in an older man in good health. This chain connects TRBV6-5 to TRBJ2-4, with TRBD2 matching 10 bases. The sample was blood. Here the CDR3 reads CASVAPSGSGEQYF. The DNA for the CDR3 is TGTGCCAGCGTCGCCCCTAGCGGGAGTGGAGAGCAGTACTTC.